These 14 T cell receptor beta chains were sequenced from one sample in a study of cytomegalovirus exposure and HLA in healthy donors. Measured with immunoSEQ multiplex PCR; TCRdb has only the in-frame clones, and not every one. The sample records under 200,000 clones, about 89% being singletons. The sequencing sample was made of PBMCs. The receptors shown here come from a woman aged 18-29 years in good health and CMV-seropositive.

The chain links TRBV11-2 to TRBJ2-5, with 8 bases lining up with TRBD2. CDR1 and CDR2 (germline): SGHAT, FQNNGV. The CDR3 runs 15 residues. V lost 2 bases, J lost 5 bases, and 7 bases stayed unmatched. In DNA form, the CDR3 reads TGTGCCAGCAGCTTACAGGCGGGAGGACTCGAGACCCAGTACTTC. This translates into CASSLQAGGLETQYF. Looking up the rest from reference TRBV11-2 and TRBJ2-5 gives the full variable domain: EAGVAQSPRYKIIEKRQSVAFWCNPISGHATLYWYQQILGQGPKLLIQFQNNGVVDDSQLPKDRFSAERLKGVDSTLKIQPAKLEDSAVYLCASSLQAGGLETQYFGPGTRLLVL.

The V and J genes are TRBV7-3 and TRBJ2-3; weak D call: TRBD2 (5 bases). With 5 bases removed from V and 1 base from J, the gap between germline ends came to 10 bases. Germline loops: CDR1 SGHTA, CDR2 FQGTGA. CDR3 size: 14 residues. The CDR3 protein is CASSPGLGTDTQYF. The CDR3 DNA is TGTGCCAGCAGCCCCGGACTGGGCACAGATACGCAGTATTTT.

The genes are TRBV5-1 and TRBJ2-7, with TRBD2 identical over 8 bases. The germline V gene has CDR1 SGHRS and CDR2 YFSETQ. This CDR3 region has 14 residues. The trim removed 4 bases at V and 4 bases at J, leaving 7 bases unmatched. The chain's CDR3 is CASSPGLAQYEQYF. As DNA, the CDR3 is TGCGCCAGCAGCCCCGGACTAGCACAATACGAGCAGTACTTC.

The chain recombines TRBV5-1 with TRBJ2-1; 8 bases line up with TRBD1. CDR1 is SGHRS, CDR2 YFSETQ, per germline. This CDR3 region has 15 residues. J lost 6 bases, V lost 6 bases, and 11 bases had no gene match. For the CDR3, the DNA is TGCGCCAGCACCGAAGACAGGGGAATTTTCAATGAGCAGTTCTTC. Translating it yields CASTEDRGIFNEQFF.

V gene TRBV9 combines with J gene TRBJ1-4; no clear D. The CDR3 is made up of 14 amino acids. Germline V gene sequence: CDR1 SGDLS, CDR2 YYNGEE. The ends were cut back, 0 bases at V and 4 bases at J, with 7 bases in the middle. The CDR3 reads CASSVVSDNEKLFF. The CDR3 DNA reads TGTGCCAGCAGCGTAGTCAGCGATAATGAAAAACTGTTTTTT.

V and J are TRBV7-2 and TRBJ1-2; D might be TRBD1 (6 bases). There are 15 residues in the CDR3. V was clipped by 5 bases and J by 2 bases, with 15 bases between them. Germline lookup yields CDR1 SGHTA and CDR2 FQGNSA. CDR3 protein: CASSLGDGQNYGYTF. CDR3 sequence (DNA): TGTGCCAGCAGCCTGGGGGACGGACAGAACTATGGCTACACCTTC. The full variable domain, rest sourced from reference TRBV7-2 and TRBJ1-2, is GAGVSQSPSNKVTEKGKDVELRCDPISGHTALYWYRQSLGQGLEFLIYFQGNSAPDKSGLPSDRFSAERTGGSVSTLTIQRTQQEDSAVYLCASSLGDGQNYGYTFGSGTRLTVV.

CDR3 in DNA: TGTGCCATCAGCCGTACTAGCGGACAAGAGACCCAGTACTTC. This gives the protein CAISRTSGQETQYF. The chain is built from TRBV10-3 and TRBJ2-5; 8 bases are shared with TRBD2. CDR1 is ENHRY and CDR2 is SYGVKD in the germline V gene. The CDR3 loop spans 14 amino acids. V lost 6 bases and J lost 2; bases outside the gene matches: 5.

V and J are TRBV6-1 and TRBJ2-7; D is possibly TRBD2 (6 bases). The V gene's germline CDR1 is MNHNS and CDR2 SASEGT. This CDR3 region has 14 residues. V lost 4 bases and J 3 bases, leaving 13 bases between the germline ends. The DNA for the CDR3 is TGTGCCAGCAGTGTGGGACTTGACTTCTACGAGCAGTACTTC. It yields the protein CASSVGLDFYEQYF.

This clone was seen ten or more times. The V and J genes are TRBV6-6 and TRBJ2-1; perhaps TRBD1 as D (6 bases). Germline V gives CDR1 MNHNY, CDR2 SVGAGI (reference sequence). The CDR3 is 13 residues long. V was shortened by 5 bases and J by 7 bases, with 12 bases between the two germline ends. The CDR3 nucleotides are TGTGCCAGCAGTAAGGACAGTCAAAATGAGCAGTTCTTC. It specifies CASSKDSQNEQFF.

V and J are TRBV19 and TRBJ2-7; a weak D match, TRBD1 (5 bases). V lost 3 bases, J lost 7 bases, and 16 bases lay in between. This CDR3 has 14 amino acids. Germline V gives CDR1 LNHDA, CDR2 SQIVND (reference sequence). CDR3 sequence: CASSIRQGLEEQYF. Here the CDR3 DNA reads TGTGCCAGTAGTATTAGGCAGGGCTTGGAAGAGCAGTACTTC.

The chain employs TRBV6-5 and TRBJ1-5; no firm D call. Trimming shortened V by 6 bases and J by 7 bases, and 10 bases separated the two germline ends. Per the germline V gene, CDR1 is MNHEY and CDR2 is SVGAGI. The CDR3 extends over 12 amino acids. DNA of the CDR3: TGTGCCAGCAGAGGAGGCGGGCAGCCCCAGCATTTT. It specifies CASRGGGQPQHF.

The gene calls are TRBV2 and TRBJ2-7, with D tentatively TRBD2 (6 bases). Trimming cost V 6 bases and J 4 bases, with 13 bases left between them. This CDR3 contains 13 residues. Germline V gene sequence: CDR1 SNHLY, CDR2 FYNNEI. The CDR3 is CASRGEGTYEQYF. The CDR3 nucleotides are TGTGCCAGCAGGGGGGAAGGGACTTACGAGCAGTACTTC.

This chain uses TRBV14 with TRBJ1-1, with D unresolved. V lost 3 bases, J lost 0 bases, and 8 bases lay in between. The CDR3 loop spans 14 amino acids. Germline CDR1 is SGHDN and CDR2 is FVKESK. In DNA, the CDR3 is TGTGCCAGCAGCCACAGGCTCATGAACACTGAAGCTTTCTTT. This encodes CASSHRLMNTEAFF.

The chain combines TRBV28 with TRBJ1-2; TRBD1 matches at 9 bases. The germline gives CDR1 MDHEN, CDR2 SYDVKM. The junction had 8 bases not matched to a gene; V was cut back by 2 bases and J by 7 bases. The CDR3 has 15 amino acids. The CDR3 here is CASSLGDRVWGGYTF. The CDR3 nucleotides are TGTGCCAGCAGTTTAGGGGACAGGGTTTGGGGTGGCTACACCTTC.